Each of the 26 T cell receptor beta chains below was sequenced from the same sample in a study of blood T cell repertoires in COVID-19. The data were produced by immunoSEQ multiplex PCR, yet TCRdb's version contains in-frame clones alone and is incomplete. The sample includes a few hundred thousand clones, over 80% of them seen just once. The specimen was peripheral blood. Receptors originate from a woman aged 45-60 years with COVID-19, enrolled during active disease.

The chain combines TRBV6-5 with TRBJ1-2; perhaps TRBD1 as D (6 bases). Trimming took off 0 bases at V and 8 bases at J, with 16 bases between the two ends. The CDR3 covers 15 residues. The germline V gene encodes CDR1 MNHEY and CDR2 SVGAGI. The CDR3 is CASSYSRAGVGGYTF. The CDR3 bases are TGTGCCAGCAGTTACTCGAGGGCAGGGGTTGGAGGCTACACCTTC.

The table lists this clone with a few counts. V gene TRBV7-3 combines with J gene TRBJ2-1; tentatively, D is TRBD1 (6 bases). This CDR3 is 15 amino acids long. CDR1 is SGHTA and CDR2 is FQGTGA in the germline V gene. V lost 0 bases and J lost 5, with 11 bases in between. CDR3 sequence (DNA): TGTGCCAGCAGCTTAACCAGGGGACCAAACAATGAGCAGTTCTTC. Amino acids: CASSLTRGPNNEQFF.

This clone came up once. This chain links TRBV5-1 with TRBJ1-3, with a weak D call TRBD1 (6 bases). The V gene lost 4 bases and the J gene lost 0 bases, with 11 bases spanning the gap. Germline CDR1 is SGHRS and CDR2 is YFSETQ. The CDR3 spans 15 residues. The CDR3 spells CASSGTGTSGNTIYF. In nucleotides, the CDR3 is TGCGCCAGCAGCGGAACAGGGACCTCTGGAAACACCATATATTTT. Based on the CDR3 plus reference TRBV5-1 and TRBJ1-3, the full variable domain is KAGVTQTPRYLIKTRGQQVTLSCSPISGHRSVSWYQQTPGQGLQFLFEYFSETQRNKGNFPGRFSGRQFSNSRSEMNVSTLELGDSALYLCASSGTGTSGNTIYFGEGSWLTVV.

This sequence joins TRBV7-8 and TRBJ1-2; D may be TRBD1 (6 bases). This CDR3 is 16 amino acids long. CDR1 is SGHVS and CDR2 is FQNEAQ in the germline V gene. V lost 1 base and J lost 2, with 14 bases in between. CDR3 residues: CASSLEYQGQNYGYTF. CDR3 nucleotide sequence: TGTGCCAGCAGCTTAGAGTATCAGGGGCAAAACTATGGCTACACCTTC.

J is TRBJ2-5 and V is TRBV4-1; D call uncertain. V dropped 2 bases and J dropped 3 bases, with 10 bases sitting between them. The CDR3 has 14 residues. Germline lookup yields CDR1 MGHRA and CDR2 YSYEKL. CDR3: CASSQISREETQYF. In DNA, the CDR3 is TGCGCCAGCAGCCAAATTAGCCGGGAAGAGACCCAGTACTTC.

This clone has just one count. The chain's CDR3 is CAWSSPGQGVQPQHF. The CDR3 region has the DNA TGTGCCTGGAGTTCACCGGGACAGGGGGTCCAGCCCCAGCATTTT. V usage is TRBV30 and J usage is TRBJ1-5; 11 bases fit TRBD1. The CDR3 sequence is 15 residues long. V was clipped by 2 bases and J by 7 bases; unmatched bases: 7. Germline values: CDR1 GTSNPN, CDR2 SVGIG (reference sequence).

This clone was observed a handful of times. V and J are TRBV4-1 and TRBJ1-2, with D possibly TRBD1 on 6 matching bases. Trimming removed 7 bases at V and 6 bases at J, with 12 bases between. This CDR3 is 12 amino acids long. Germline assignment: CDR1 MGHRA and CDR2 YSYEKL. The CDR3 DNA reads TGCGCCAGCACTACAGGGTATGATGGCTACACCTTC. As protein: CASTTGYDGYTF.

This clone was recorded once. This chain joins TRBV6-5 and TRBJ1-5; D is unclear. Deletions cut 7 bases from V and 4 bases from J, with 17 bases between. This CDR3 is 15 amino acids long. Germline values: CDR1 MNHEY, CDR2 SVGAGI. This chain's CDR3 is CASIPISDGNQPQHF. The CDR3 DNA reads TGTGCCAGCATCCCCATAAGCGACGGAAATCAGCCCCAGCATTTT.

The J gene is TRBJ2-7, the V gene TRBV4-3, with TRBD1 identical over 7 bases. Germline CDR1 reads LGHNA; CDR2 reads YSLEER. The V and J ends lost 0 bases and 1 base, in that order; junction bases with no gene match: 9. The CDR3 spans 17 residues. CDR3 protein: CASSQDGGTETSYEQYF. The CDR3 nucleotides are TGCGCCAGCAGCCAAGATGGTGGGACAGAGACTTCCTACGAGCAGTACTTC.

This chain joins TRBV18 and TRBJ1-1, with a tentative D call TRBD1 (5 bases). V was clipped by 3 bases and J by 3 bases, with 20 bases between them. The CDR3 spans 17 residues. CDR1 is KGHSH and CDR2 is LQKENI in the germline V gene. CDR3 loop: CASSPLRRGGAHTEAFF. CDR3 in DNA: TGTGCCAGCTCACCCCTGAGGAGAGGAGGGGCGCACACTGAAGCTTTCTTT.

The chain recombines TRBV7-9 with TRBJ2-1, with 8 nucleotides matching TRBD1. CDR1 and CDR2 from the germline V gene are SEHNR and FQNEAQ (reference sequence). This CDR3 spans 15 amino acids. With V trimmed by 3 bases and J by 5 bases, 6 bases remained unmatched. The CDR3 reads CASSFRTGRNNEQFF. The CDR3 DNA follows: TGTGCCAGCAGCTTTAGGACAGGGAGAAACAATGAGCAGTTCTTC.

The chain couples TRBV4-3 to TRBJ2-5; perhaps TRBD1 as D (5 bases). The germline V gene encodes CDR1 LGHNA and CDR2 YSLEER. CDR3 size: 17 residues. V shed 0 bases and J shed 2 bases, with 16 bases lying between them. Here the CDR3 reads CASSQEVTGKGQETQYF. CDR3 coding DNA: TGCGCCAGCAGCCAAGAGGTAACAGGAAAAGGGCAAGAGACCCAGTACTTC.

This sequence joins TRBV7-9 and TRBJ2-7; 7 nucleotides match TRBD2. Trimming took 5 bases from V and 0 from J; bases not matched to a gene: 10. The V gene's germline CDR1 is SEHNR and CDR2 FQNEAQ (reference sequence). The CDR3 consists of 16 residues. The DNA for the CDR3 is TGTGCCAGCAGCCTTAGCGGGCAAAAACCCTCCTACGAGCAGTACTTC. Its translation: CASSLSGQKPSYEQYF.

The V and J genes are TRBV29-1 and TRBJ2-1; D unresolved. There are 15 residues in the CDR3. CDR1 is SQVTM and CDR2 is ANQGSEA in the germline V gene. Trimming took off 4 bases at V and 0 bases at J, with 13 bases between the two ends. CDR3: CSVGVLKSSYNEQFF. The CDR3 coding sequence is TGCAGCGTTGGAGTATTGAAGAGCTCCTACAATGAGCAGTTCTTC.

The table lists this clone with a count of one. CDR3 DNA sequence: TGTGCCAGCAGCTCCACAGGGCTAGAGACCCAGTACTTC. Its translation: CASSSTGLETQYF. This chain uses TRBV25-1 with TRBJ2-5; possible D gene TRBD1, 6 bases. The CDR3 length is 13 residues. The germline gives CDR1 MGHDK, CDR2 SYGVNS. Trimming shortened V by 6 bases and J by 4 bases, and 12 bases separated the two germline ends.

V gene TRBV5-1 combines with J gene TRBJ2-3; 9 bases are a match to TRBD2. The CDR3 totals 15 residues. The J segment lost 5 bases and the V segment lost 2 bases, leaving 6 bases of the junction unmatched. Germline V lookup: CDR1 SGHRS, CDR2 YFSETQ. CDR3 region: CASSFGGRAKDTQYF. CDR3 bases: TGCGCCAGCAGCTTTGGCGGGAGGGCCAAAGATACGCAGTATTTT. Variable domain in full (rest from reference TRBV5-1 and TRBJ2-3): KAGVTQTPRYLIKTRGQQVTLSCSPISGHRSVSWYQQTPGQGLQFLFEYFSETQRNKGNFPGRFSGRQFSNSRSEMNVSTLELGDSALYLCASSFGGRAKDTQYFGPGTRLTVL.

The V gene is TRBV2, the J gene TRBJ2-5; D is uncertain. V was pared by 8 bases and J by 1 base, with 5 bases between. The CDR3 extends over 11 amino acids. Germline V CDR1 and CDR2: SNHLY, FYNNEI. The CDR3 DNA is TGTGCCAGCTCCTTCCAAGAGACCCAGTACTTC. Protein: CASSFQETQYF.

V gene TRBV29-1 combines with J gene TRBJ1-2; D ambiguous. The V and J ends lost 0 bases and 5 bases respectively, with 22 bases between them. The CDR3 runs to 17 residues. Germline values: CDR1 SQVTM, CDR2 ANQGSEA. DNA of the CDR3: TGCAGCGTTGAAGATCGACGGCAGCGTGGGAGAGGGTATGGCTACACCTTC. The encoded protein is CSVEDRRQRGRGYGYTF.

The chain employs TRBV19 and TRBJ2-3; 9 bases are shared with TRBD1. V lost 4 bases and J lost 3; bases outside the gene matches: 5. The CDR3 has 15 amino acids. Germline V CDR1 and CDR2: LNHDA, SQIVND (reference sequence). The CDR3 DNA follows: TGTGCCAGTAGTAGGGGACAGGGAAAAACAGATACGCAGTATTTT. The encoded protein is CASSRGQGKTDTQYF.

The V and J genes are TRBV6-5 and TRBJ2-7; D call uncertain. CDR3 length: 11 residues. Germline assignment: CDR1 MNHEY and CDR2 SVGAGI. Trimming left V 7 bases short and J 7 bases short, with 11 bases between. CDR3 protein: CASKRSQEQYF. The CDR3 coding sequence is TGTGCCAGCAAACGAAGTCAGGAGCAGTACTTC.

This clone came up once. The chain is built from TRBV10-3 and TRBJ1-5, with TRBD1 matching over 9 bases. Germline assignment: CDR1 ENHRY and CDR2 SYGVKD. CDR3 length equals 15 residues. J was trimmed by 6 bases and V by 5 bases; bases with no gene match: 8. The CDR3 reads CAISREDRGSQPQHF. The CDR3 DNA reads TGTGCCATCAGTAGAGAGGACAGGGGAAGTCAGCCCCAGCATTTT.

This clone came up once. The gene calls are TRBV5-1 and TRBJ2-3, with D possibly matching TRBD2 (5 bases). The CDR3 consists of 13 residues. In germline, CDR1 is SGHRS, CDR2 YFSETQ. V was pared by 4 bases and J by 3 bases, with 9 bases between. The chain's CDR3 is CASSPGVTDTQYF. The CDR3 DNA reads TGCGCCAGCAGCCCCGGGGTTACAGATACGCAGTATTTT.

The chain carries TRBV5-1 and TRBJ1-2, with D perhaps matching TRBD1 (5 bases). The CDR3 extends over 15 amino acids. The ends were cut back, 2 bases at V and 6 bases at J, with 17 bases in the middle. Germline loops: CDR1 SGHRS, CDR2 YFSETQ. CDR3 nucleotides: TGCGCCAGCAGCTTAAGCGTACCGGGGGTGGATGGCTACACCTTC. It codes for CASSLSVPGVDGYTF.

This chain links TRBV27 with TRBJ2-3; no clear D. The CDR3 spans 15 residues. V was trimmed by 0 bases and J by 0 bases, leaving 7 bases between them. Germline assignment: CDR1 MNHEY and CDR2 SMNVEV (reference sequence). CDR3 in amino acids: CASSLSTPSTDTQYF. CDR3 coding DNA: TGTGCCAGCAGTTTATCGACACCGAGCACAGATACGCAGTATTTT.

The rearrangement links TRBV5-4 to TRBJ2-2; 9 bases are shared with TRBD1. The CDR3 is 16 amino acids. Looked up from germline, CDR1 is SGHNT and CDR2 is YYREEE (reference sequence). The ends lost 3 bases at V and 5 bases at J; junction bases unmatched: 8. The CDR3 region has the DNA TGTGCCAGCAGCTCCCCGGACAGGGGCGGGACCGGGGAGCTGTTTTTT. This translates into CASSSPDRGGTGELFF.

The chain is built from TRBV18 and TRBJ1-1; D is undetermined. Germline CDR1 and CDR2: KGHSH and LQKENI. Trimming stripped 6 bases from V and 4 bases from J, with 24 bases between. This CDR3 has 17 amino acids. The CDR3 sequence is CASSFQESPLGATEAFF. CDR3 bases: TGTGCCAGCTCTTTCCAGGAGAGCCCACTAGGAGCCACTGAAGCTTTCTTT.